Listed here are 32 T cell receptor beta chains from one sample, sequenced in a study of blood T cell repertoires in COVID-19. Method: immunoSEQ multiplex PCR; TCRdb's copy keeps in-frame clones and lacks some. The sample includes about 88,000 clones, 90% of them seen just once. Sequencing was carried out using peripheral blood. The receptors derive from a young man with COVID-19, enrolled during active disease.

The chain is built from TRBV9 and TRBJ2-1; 7 bases agree with TRBD2. Germline-derived CDR1 and CDR2 are SGDLS and YYNGEE. CDR3 length: 15 amino acids. V dropped 4 bases and J dropped 0; count of bases not matched to a gene: 4. The CDR3 sequence is CASSWGGTSYNEQFF. The CDR3 DNA reads TGTGCCAGCAGCTGGGGGGGTACCTCCTACAATGAGCAGTTCTTC. Drawing the rest from reference TRBV9 and TRBJ2-1, the complete variable domain is DSGVTQTPKHLITATGQRVTLRCSPRSGDLSVYWYQQSLDQGLQFLIQYYNGEERAKGNILERFSAQQFPDLHSELNLSSLELGDSALYFCASSWGGTSYNEQFFGPGTRLTVL.

The chain joins TRBV4-3 to TRBJ2-4, with TRBD1 as a possible D gene (6 bases). CDR1 and CDR2 from the germline V gene are LGHNA and YSLEER. With 1 base removed from V and 1 base from J, the gap between germline ends came to 11 bases. The CDR3 has 16 residues. The CDR3 DNA reads TGCGCCAGCAGCCAAGGGAGCCAGGGGGCCAAAAACATTCAGTACTTC. Protein: CASSQGSQGAKNIQYF.

The table lists this clone with a count of one. V is TRBV5-4 and J is TRBJ2-2; D might be TRBD1 (6 bases). V shed 5 bases and J shed 4 bases, with 15 bases lying between them. This CDR3 contains 15 residues. From germline, CDR1 is SGHNT and CDR2 YYREEE (reference sequence). DNA for the CDR3: TGTGCCAGCAGTCCTCACCCCAGGGGCACCGGGGAGCTGTTTTTT. Translated: CASSPHPRGTGELFF.

The genes are TRBV7-2 and TRBJ2-4; TRBD2 matches at 10 bases. The trim removed 5 bases at V and 15 bases at J, leaving 7 bases unmatched. This CDR3 region has 12 residues. Germline V lookup: CDR1 SGHTA, CDR2 FQGNSA. CDR3 sequence (DNA): TGTGCCAGCAGCAAACTAGCGGGACCTTTGTACTTC. Amino acid sequence: CASSKLAGPLYF.

In nucleotides, the CDR3 is TGTGCCAGCAGAAAACTGTCCGCCTACGAGCAGTACTTC. It yields the protein CASRKLSAYEQYF. The chain combines TRBV6-5 with TRBJ2-7; D uncertain. The CDR3 has 13 amino acids. CDR1 MNHEY and CDR2 SVGAGI come from the germline V gene. Trimming took off 6 bases at V and 2 bases at J, with 11 bases between the two ends.

This chain connects TRBV29-1 to TRBJ1-1; no reliable D call. The CDR3 runs 11 residues. Germline loops: CDR1 SQVTM, CDR2 ANQGSEA. V was pared by 5 bases and J by 3 bases, with 7 bases between. CDR3 sequence reads: CSVREHTEAFF. CDR3 nucleotides: TGCAGCGTTAGAGAACACACTGAAGCTTTCTTT. Supplemented by reference TRBV29-1 and TRBJ1-1, the full variable domain reads SAVISQKPSRDICQRGTSLTIQCQVDSQVTMMFWYRQQPGQSLTLIATANQGSEATYESGFVIDKFPISRPNLTFSTLTVSNMSPEDSSIYLCSVREHTEAFFGQGTRLTVV.

A note on this clone: A read error may account for a junction end that differs from germline. The chain is built from TRBV2 and TRBJ1-4; possible D gene TRBD1, 5 bases. The CDR3 consists of 15 residues. Germline V gives CDR1 SNHLY, CDR2 FYNNEI. The CDR3 DNA is TGTGCCAGCACGGCGGAGGGACTCCCTAATGAAAAACTGCTTTTT. Protein: CASTAEGLPNEKLLF.

The chain employs TRBV7-7 and TRBJ2-1; the match to TRBD2 covers 10 bases. Germline values: CDR1 SSHAT, CDR2 FNYEAQ (reference sequence). The CDR3 contains 15 residues. Trimming at V came to 5 bases and at J to 5 bases, leaving 6 bases not matched to a gene. CDR3 coding DNA: TGTGCCAGCAGCCCCGGGACTAGCGCCGACAATGAGCAGTTCTTC. Its translation is CASSPGTSADNEQFF.

The chain couples TRBV28 to TRBJ1-3; the D gene is possibly TRBD1 (5 bases). Germline V CDR1 and CDR2: MDHEN, SYDVKM. Trimming stripped 7 bases from V and 8 bases from J, with 18 bases between. The CDR3 is made up of 14 amino acids. The CDR3 DNA is TGTGCCAGCAACTTGGGGGGAGGGGTAGACACCATATATTTT. This sequence encodes CASNLGGGVDTIYF.

This clone was counted between two and nine times. The chain recombines TRBV18 with TRBJ1-1, with 8 bases matching TRBD1. In germline, CDR1 is KGHSH, CDR2 LQKENI. V trimming: 4 bases; J trimming: 3 bases; junction bases outside the gene matches: 4. CDR3 length: 14 amino acids. CDR3 protein: CASSHGQGDTEAFF. Here the CDR3 DNA reads TGTGCCAGCTCACACGGACAGGGAGACACTGAAGCTTTCTTT.

The rearrangement links TRBV5-1 to TRBJ1-1; 7 bases are a match to TRBD1. J lost 2 bases, V lost 0 bases, and 4 bases had no gene match. Germline assignment: CDR1 SGHRS and CDR2 YFSETQ. This CDR3 contains 15 residues. CDR3 in amino acids: CASSLALGGNTEAFF. The CDR3 DNA reads as TGCGCCAGCAGCTTGGCCTTAGGGGGCAACACTGAAGCTTTCTTT.

This chain links TRBV30 with TRBJ2-2; TRBD2 matches 8 bases. After removal of 5 bases from V and 5 bases from J, the junction contained 7 bases not matched to a gene. Germline loops: CDR1 GTSNPN, CDR2 SVGIG (reference sequence). The CDR3 loop spans 14 amino acids. CDR3 DNA sequence: TGTGCCTGGGCGGGGGGAGAGGGAACCGGGGAGCTGTTTTTT. Translated, it gives CAWAGGEGTGELFF. Looking up the rest from reference TRBV30 and TRBJ2-2 gives the full variable domain: SQTIHQWPATLVQPVGSPLSLECTVEGTSNPNLYWYRQAAGRGLQLLFYSVGIGQISSEVPQNLSASRPQDRQFILSSKKLLLSDSGFYLCAWAGGEGTGELFFGEGSRLTVL.

The V and J genes are TRBV28 and TRBJ2-1, with 10 nucleotides matching TRBD2. Germline CDR1 is MDHEN and CDR2 is SYDVKM. V trimming: 6 bases; J trimming: 4 bases; junction bases outside the gene matches: 6. The CDR3 is 15 amino acids. The CDR3 sequence: CASRAGTSDYNEQFF. As DNA, the CDR3 is TGTGCCAGCAGAGCCGGGACTAGCGATTACAATGAGCAGTTCTTC.

The chain has TRBV9 and TRBJ2-3; possibly TRBD2 for D (6 bases). The V gene's germline CDR1 is SGDLS and CDR2 YYNGEE. Trimming removed 0 bases from V and 0 bases from J, with 8 bases in between. The CDR3 consists of 15 residues. CDR3 coding DNA: TGTGCCAGCAGCGTAGGGGACTCCAGCACAGATACGCAGTATTTT. Residues: CASSVGDSSTDTQYF.

This clone was observed once. CDR3 bases: TGTGCCAGCAGTTACGGCCTGAACCCGTCCTACGAGCAGTACTTC. Translating gives CASSYGLNPSYEQYF. V and J are TRBV6-5 and TRBJ2-7; D call uncertain. The CDR3 is made up of 15 amino acids. V lost 2 bases and J lost 1, with 12 bases in between. Germline loops: CDR1 MNHEY, CDR2 SVGAGI.

The chain is built from TRBV5-1 and TRBJ2-3; 9 positions agree with TRBD1. With V trimmed by 4 bases and J by 1 base, 7 bases remained unmatched. The CDR3 is made up of 16 amino acids. The germline V gene has CDR1 SGHRS and CDR2 YFSETQ. CDR3 sequence (DNA): TGCGCCAGCAGCACACACAGGGGGCTGGGCACAGATACGCAGTATTTT. This translates into CASSTHRGLGTDTQYF.

The rearrangement uses TRBV4-2 and TRBJ2-7, with D tentatively TRBD2 (6 bases). The CDR3 runs 15 residues. With 4 bases removed from V and 5 bases from J, the gap between germline ends came to 18 bases. CDR1 is LGHNA and CDR2 is YNFKEQ in the germline V gene. The CDR3 protein is CASSPRGGGPHEQYF. Here the CDR3 DNA reads TGTGCCAGCAGCCCCCGAGGAGGAGGGCCGCACGAGCAGTACTTC.

This sequence joins TRBV27 and TRBJ1-2; 8 bases map to TRBD1. Germline CDR1 MNHEY, CDR2 SMNVEV (reference sequence). The CDR3 has 14 residues. J was trimmed by 4 bases and V by 2 bases; bases with no gene match: 3. The CDR3 DNA reads TGTGCCAGCAGTTTAAGGACAGGGTTCTATGGCTACACCTTC. It yields the protein CASSLRTGFYGYTF.

The rearrangement uses TRBV2 and TRBJ2-1, with 11 positions matching TRBD2. The CDR3 sequence is 15 residues long. V lost 5 bases, J lost 9 bases, and 9 bases stayed unmatched. Germline assignment: CDR1 SNHLY and CDR2 FYNNEI. CDR3 sequence (DNA): TGTGCCAGCAGTCGGACTAGCGGGTTTTCTGGTGAGCAGTTCTTC. Its translation: CASSRTSGFSGEQFF.

V and J are TRBV10-3 and TRBJ2-1; 8 bases agree with TRBD2. In germline, CDR1 is ENHRY, CDR2 SYGVKD. The junction had 8 bases not matched to a gene; V was cut back by 0 bases and J by 7 bases. CDR3 length: 16 residues. The CDR3 region has the DNA TGTGCCATCAGTGAGTCTTCCGGGAGGGCCCGGAATGAGCAGTTCTTC. This codes for CAISESSGRARNEQFF.

The chain joins TRBV28 to TRBJ2-7; perhaps TRBD1 as D (6 bases). V shed 5 bases and J shed 5 bases, with 16 bases lying between them. Per germline, CDR1 MDHEN and CDR2 SYDVKM. The CDR3 consists of 14 residues. For the CDR3, the DNA is TGTGCCAGCAGTCAGGAGGACAGAGTAGACGAGCAGTACTTC. Its protein is CASSQEDRVDEQYF.

V gene TRBV14 combines with J gene TRBJ1-1; the D is unclear. Trimming pared 3 bases from V and 11 bases from J, leaving 10 bases between. The length of the CDR3 is 11 residues. Germline V gene sequence: CDR1 SGHDN, CDR2 FVKESK. The CDR3 DNA sequence: TGTGCCAGCAGCCATCTCCAAGAGGCTTTCTTT. Translation: CASSHLQEAFF.

The chain combines TRBV4-1 with TRBJ2-2, with 15 nucleotides matching TRBD2. CDR1 and CDR2 (germline): MGHRA, YSYEKL. CDR3 length equals 17 residues. Losses at the gene ends were 3 bases for V and 5 bases for J; bases not matched to a gene: 4. The CDR3 DNA sequence: TGCGCCAGCAGCCATGGGACTAGCGGGAGGAGGACCGGGGAGCTGTTTTTT. The encoded protein is CASSHGTSGRRTGELFF.

The chain carries TRBV7-2 and TRBJ2-7; 8 nucleotides line up with TRBD2. The CDR3 runs to 16 residues. With V trimmed by 5 bases and J by 0 bases, 9 bases remained unmatched. Per the germline V gene, CDR1 is SGHTA and CDR2 is FQGNSA. The CDR3 nucleotides are TGTGCCAGCAGCAGAACTAGCGGACCAAGCTCCTACGAGCAGTACTTC. Encoded protein: CASSRTSGPSSYEQYF.

The chain links TRBV4-1 to TRBJ1-1, with D uncertain. CDR3 size: 15 residues. Trimming cost V 0 bases and J 0 bases, with 8 bases left between them. The V gene's germline CDR1 is MGHRA and CDR2 YSYEKL. Here the CDR3 reads CASSQDRRLNTEAFF. CDR3 DNA: TGCGCCAGCAGCCAAGATCGGCGGTTGAACACTGAAGCTTTCTTT.

The chain is built from TRBV7-8 and TRBJ2-5; maybe TRBD2 (6 bases). The CDR3 is 16 amino acids. Germline V CDR1 and CDR2: SGHVS, FQNEAQ. V was trimmed by 0 bases and J by 2 bases, leaving 13 bases between them. Here the CDR3 reads CASSLAGVGGQETQYF. The CDR3 nucleotides read TGTGCCAGCAGCTTAGCGGGGGTCGGGGGACAAGAGACCCAGTACTTC.

The rearrangement links TRBV30 to TRBJ2-1, with TRBD1 identical over 7 bases. Trimming at V came to 2 bases and at J to 10 bases, leaving 2 bases not matched to a gene. CDR3 length: 11 residues. Germline V gene sequence: CDR1 GTSNPN, CDR2 SVGIG (reference sequence). CDR3 in amino acids: CAWSQGGEQFF. DNA of the CDR3: TGTGCCTGGAGTCAAGGGGGCGAGCAGTTCTTC.

The CDR3 region is CSVERSGLAGFYNEQFF. The DNA of the CDR3 is TGCAGCGTTGAGAGGTCCGGACTAGCGGGTTTCTACAATGAGCAGTTCTTC. V is TRBV29-1 and J is TRBJ2-1, with 11 nucleotides matching TRBD2. The CDR3 loop spans 17 amino acids. V lost 3 bases and J lost 3; bases outside the gene matches: 10. Germline values: CDR1 SQVTM, CDR2 ANQGSEA.

The rearrangement joins TRBV28 to TRBJ2-1, with 9 bases aligning to TRBD1. From germline, CDR1 is MDHEN and CDR2 SYDVKM. V lost 0 bases, J lost 7 bases, and 19 bases stayed unmatched. The CDR3 has 20 residues. Written as DNA, the CDR3 is TGTGCCAGCAGTTTATGGATGCGGGACAGGGTTAGCCCATACGCAAATGAGCAGTTCTTC. Encoded protein: CASSLWMRDRVSPYANEQFF.

This chain joins TRBV18 and TRBJ1-2; no firm D call. This CDR3 contains 16 residues. The V end was cut by 6 bases, the J end by 2 bases, with 19 bases between. The germline V gene has CDR1 KGHSH and CDR2 LQKENI. The CDR3 protein is CASSLGSGQANYGYTF. CDR3 bases: TGTGCCAGCTCCTTAGGAAGCGGTCAGGCGAACTATGGCTACACCTTC.

The V call is TRBV19, the J call TRBJ2-1; D is perhaps TRBD1 (5 bases). The CDR3 extends over 14 amino acids. Germline CDR1 is LNHDA and CDR2 is SQIVND (reference sequence). V dropped 3 bases and J dropped 8 bases, with 14 bases sitting between them. CDR3 in amino acids: CASSIFQGSYEQFF. Here the CDR3 DNA reads TGTGCCAGTAGTATTTTTCAGGGTTCGTATGAGCAGTTCTTC.

The rearrangement links TRBV7-8 to TRBJ2-7; 10 bases align to TRBD2. Germline V gene lookup returns CDR1 SGHVS and CDR2 FQNEAQ. This CDR3 has 15 amino acids. Losses at the gene ends were 6 bases for V and 0 bases for J; bases not matched to a gene: 5. CDR3 protein: CASSLTSGFSYEQYF. CDR3 coding DNA: TGTGCCAGCAGTTTGACTAGCGGGTTCTCCTACGAGCAGTACTTC.